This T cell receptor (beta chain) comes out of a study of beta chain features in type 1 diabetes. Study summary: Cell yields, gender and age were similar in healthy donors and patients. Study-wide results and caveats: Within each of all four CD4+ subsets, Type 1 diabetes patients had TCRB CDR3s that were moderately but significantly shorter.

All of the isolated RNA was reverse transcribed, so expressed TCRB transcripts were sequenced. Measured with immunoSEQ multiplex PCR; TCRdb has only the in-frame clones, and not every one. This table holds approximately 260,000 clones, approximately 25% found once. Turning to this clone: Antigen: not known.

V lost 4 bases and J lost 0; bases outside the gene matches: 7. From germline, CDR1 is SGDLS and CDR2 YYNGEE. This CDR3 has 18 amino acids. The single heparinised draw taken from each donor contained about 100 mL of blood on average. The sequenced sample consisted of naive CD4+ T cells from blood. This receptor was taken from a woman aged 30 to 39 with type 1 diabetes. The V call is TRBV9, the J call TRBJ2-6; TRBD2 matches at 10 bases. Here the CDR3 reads CASSILAGVISGANVLTF. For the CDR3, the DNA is TGTGCCAGCAGCATCCTAGCGGGAGTCATCTCTGGGGCCAACGTCCTGACTTTC.